Each of the 20 T cell receptor beta chains below was sequenced from the same sample in a study of OX40 agonist ivuxolimab in advanced cancers. Assay used: immunoSEQ multiplex PCR; TCRdb lists only in-frame clones, some missing. The data hold about 57,000 clones, with under 85% observed a single time. Specimen: CD4+ or CD8+ T cells sorted from blood, collected in a trial of the OX40 agonist ivuxolimab. These receptors originate from an adult with an advanced solid tumor such as melanoma, head and neck, liver or kidney cancer.

This chain links TRBV5-4 with TRBJ1-2, with a weak D call TRBD1 (5 bases). Germline CDR1 is SGHNT and CDR2 is YYREEE (reference sequence). The CDR3 has 13 residues. The V gene lost 2 bases and the J gene lost 8 bases, with 13 bases spanning the gap. This chain's CDR3 is CASSFPAGGGYTF. The CDR3 region has the DNA TGTGCCAGCAGCTTCCCGGCTGGGGGGGGCTACACCTTC.

This clone was detected only once. The V call is TRBV13, the J call TRBJ2-3, with D maybe TRBD2 (6 bases). V lost 7 bases to trimming and J lost 3 bases, with 11 bases between them. The length of the CDR3 is 13 residues. Germline V gene data show CDR1 as PRHDT and CDR2 as FYEKMQ (reference sequence). The CDR3, as DNA: TGTGCCAGCAAGGTAGGAGGGACAGATACGCAGTATTTT. Encoded protein: CASKVGGTDTQYF.

The V call is TRBV5-1, the J call TRBJ1-1; possible D gene TRBD1, 5 bases. Germline V gene sequence: CDR1 SGHRS, CDR2 YFSETQ. The V and J ends lost 1 base and 0 bases respectively, with 10 bases between them. This CDR3 has 15 residues. The CDR3 nucleotides read TGCGCCAGCAGCTTGATGGGACGGCTGAACACTGAAGCTTTCTTT. Protein product: CASSLMGRLNTEAFF.

This clone was seen only a few times. CDR3 loop: CASSLTGTYEQYF. DNA of the CDR3: TGCGCCAGCAGCTTAACAGGCACCTACGAGCAGTACTTC. J is TRBJ2-7 and V is TRBV5-1; weak D call: TRBD1 (5 bases). The length of the CDR3 is 13 residues. Trimming cost V 2 bases and J 2 bases, with 8 bases left between them. The V gene's germline CDR1 is SGHRS and CDR2 YFSETQ.

This clone was seen a few times. The chain combines TRBV19 with TRBJ1-5; 8 bases are shared with TRBD1. Germline V gene data show CDR1 as LNHDA and CDR2 as SQIVND (reference sequence). V shed 10 bases and J 4 bases; nucleotides not matched to a gene: 9. CDR3 length equals 14 residues. The CDR3 loop reads CAIDDRGGNQPQHF. Here the CDR3 DNA reads TGTGCCATTGATGACAGGGGAGGTAATCAGCCCCAGCATTTT.

The V gene is TRBV4-1, the J gene TRBJ2-1; TRBD1 agrees at 7 bases. The CDR3 is 15 residues long. The germline V gene encodes CDR1 MGHRA and CDR2 YSYEKL. Trimming cost V 4 bases and J 5 bases; bases outside gene matches: 8. The CDR3 DNA reads TGCGCCAGCAGCCCCCGGGACAGAGGGCACAATGAGCAGTTCTTC. Amino acid sequence: CASSPRDRGHNEQFF.

The rearrangement uses TRBV19 and TRBJ1-6, with 7 bases that match TRBD1. With V trimmed by 4 bases and J by 15 bases, 15 bases remained unmatched. There are 15 residues in the CDR3. Germline CDR1 reads LNHDA; CDR2 reads SQIVND (reference sequence). The chain's CDR3 is CASSSPGQNPRGLHF. DNA for the CDR3: TGTGCCAGTAGTAGTCCGGGACAGAATCCCCGGGGCCTCCACTTT.

This clone was seen only once. The chain employs TRBV19 and TRBJ2-7, with 11 bases lining up with TRBD1. Unmatched junction bases numbered 4, after V lost 5 bases and J lost 1 base. Germline CDR1 and CDR2: LNHDA and SQIVND (reference sequence). The CDR3 loop spans 15 amino acids. The CDR3 bases are TGTGCCAGTAGTGCCGGACAGGGGGCTTCCTACGAGCAGTACTTC. Its protein product is CASSAGQGASYEQYF.

V and J are TRBV20-1 and TRBJ1-2; TRBD1 is a possible D gene (5 bases). V shed 2 bases and J shed 8 bases, with 9 bases lying between them. CDR1 is DFQATT, CDR2 SNEGSKA, per germline (reference sequence). This CDR3 region has 11 residues. Written as DNA, the CDR3 is TGCAGTGCTAGACCAGGGCAGGGCTACACCTTC. It translates to CSARPGQGYTF.

This clone was detected once. CDR3 loop: CASSPSGGARVGELFF. CDR3 coding DNA: TGCGCCAGCAGCCCCTCGGGGGGCGCGAGGGTCGGGGAGCTGTTTTTT. The chain employs TRBV5-1 and TRBJ2-2; tentatively, D is TRBD2 (7 bases). This CDR3 region has 16 residues. Trimming took 4 bases from V and 7 from J, leaving 20 bases between them. Germline-derived CDR1 and CDR2 are SGHRS and YFSETQ.

CDR3 in amino acids: CASVRFQNNEQFF. The CDR3 coding sequence is TGTGCCAGCGTAAGGTTTCAGAACAATGAGCAGTTCTTC. This sequence joins TRBV7-8 and TRBJ2-1, with unresolved D. V was clipped by 8 bases and J by 5 bases, with 13 bases between them. The CDR3 contains 13 residues. Germline values: CDR1 SGHVS, CDR2 FQNEAQ.

The chain uses TRBV5-4 and TRBJ2-2; 7 bases line up with TRBD2. V trimming: 7 bases; J trimming: 1 base; junction bases outside the gene matches: 4. The CDR3 contains 14 residues. Germline V CDR1 and CDR2: SGHNT, YYREEE (reference sequence). CDR3 protein: CASGTGGNTGELFF. In DNA, the CDR3 is TGTGCCAGCGGGACGGGAGGGAACACCGGGGAGCTGTTTTTT.

The chain combines TRBV5-6 with TRBJ2-2; 10 bases are a match to TRBD1. This CDR3 is 14 amino acids long. V was pared by 7 bases and J by 6 bases, with 6 bases of the junction left unmatched. The germline V gene encodes CDR1 SGHDT and CDR2 YYEEEE. CDR3 amino acids: CASSGDRGAGELFF. CDR3 DNA sequence: TGTGCCAGCTCCGGGGACAGGGGCGCCGGGGAGCTGTTTTTT. The full variable domain, in which reference TRBV5-6 and TRBJ2-2 provide the parts outside the CDR3, is DAGVTQSPTHLIKTRGQQVTLRCSPKSGHDTVSWYQQALGQGPQFIFQYYEEEERQRGNFPDRFSGHQFPNYSSELNVNALLLGDSALYLCASSGDRGAGELFFGEGSRLTVL.

This rearrangement joins TRBV7-9 to TRBJ2-3; 10 bases are a match to TRBD2. CDR3 length: 17 amino acids. The germline V gene has CDR1 SEHNR and CDR2 FQNEAQ (reference sequence). The ends lost 3 bases at V and 3 bases at J; junction bases unmatched: 9. In DNA form, the CDR3 reads TGTGCCAGCAGCTTCGGGGCTAGCGGGAGTAGAACAGATACGCAGTATTTT. Translated: CASSFGASGSRTDTQYF.

The chain is built from TRBV6-6 and TRBJ1-1; no clear D gene. This CDR3 region has 16 residues. The germline V and J ends were trimmed by 3 bases and 1 base, with 15 bases remaining between them. Germline CDR1 is MNHNY and CDR2 is SVGAGI (reference sequence). The CDR3 is CASSYAPGPANTEAFF. DNA of the CDR3: TGTGCCAGCAGTTATGCCCCAGGTCCGGCGAACACTGAAGCTTTCTTT.

This rearrangement joins TRBV9 to TRBJ2-3; D not certain. The CDR3 sequence is 13 residues long. The V gene lost 2 bases and the J gene lost 4 bases, with 8 bases spanning the gap. Per the germline V gene, CDR1 is SGDLS and CDR2 is YYNGEE. CDR3 in amino acids: CASSVSLSDTQYF. DNA for the CDR3: TGTGCCAGCAGCGTTAGTTTGTCAGATACGCAGTATTTT.

This rearrangement joins TRBV28 to TRBJ1-3; perhaps TRBD1 as D (5 bases). CDR1 and CDR2 from the germline V gene are MDHEN and SYDVKM. Trimming shortened V by 5 bases and J by 4 bases, and 12 bases separated the two germline ends. This CDR3 comprises 14 residues. This CDR3 reads CASSRPGLGNTIYF. In DNA, the CDR3 is TGTGCCAGCAGTAGACCAGGGCTGGGAAACACCATATATTTT.

A word on this clone: The junction departs from the called germline gene at one end, perhaps through a read error. CDR3 nucleotides: TGTGCCAGCAGGGAATCCTGGGGGACTAATGAAAAACTGTTTTTT. Translation gives CASRESWGTNEKLFF. The chain links TRBV25-1 to TRBJ1-4, with D maybe TRBD1 (5 bases). The CDR3 runs 15 residues. Germline assignment: CDR1 MGHDK and CDR2 SYGVNS.

This rearrangement joins TRBV10-3 to TRBJ1-1; D is undetermined. V lost 3 bases to trimming and J lost 9 bases, with 14 bases between them. CDR1 is ENHRY, CDR2 SYGVKD, per germline. The CDR3 sequence is 13 residues long. CDR3 nucleotide sequence: TGTGCCATCAGTGACTCAAAGGACCTACAAGCTTTCTTT. It specifies CAISDSKDLQAFF.

V usage is TRBV2 and J usage is TRBJ1-5; D gene uncertain. CDR1 SNHLY and CDR2 FYNNEI come from the germline V gene. Trimming removed 7 bases from V and 6 bases from J, with 13 bases in between. This CDR3 has 13 residues. CDR3 bases: TGTGCCAGCAATCCGGGCTCGGGTCAGCCCCAGCATTTT. Its translation: CASNPGSGQPQHF.